The clone carrying this T cell receptor beta chain was found a few times. V was clipped by 2 bases and J by 8 bases, with 4 bases between them. The V gene's germline CDR1 is SEHNR and CDR2 FQNEAQ (reference sequence). CDR3 length: 12 residues. The sample comes from a study of T cells after yellow fever vaccination. As for the study in general: Staining for CD3, CD45RA, CCR7 and CD95 enabled sorting of EM, EMRA, CM and Tscm memory subsets.

Study-wide results and limits: FACS-sorted repertoires could harbor abundant contaminating bulk-population clonotypes.

One entry per CDR3 protein results from TCRdb running MiXCR on the 5' RACE reads. The sample contains several thousand distinct CDR3 sequences, approximately 8% of which appear only once. The receptor was isolated from a man aged 25 to 40 who received the YFV17D yellow fever vaccine. The gene calls are TRBV7-9 and TRBJ1-6; no firm D call. This specimen was PBMCs, either bulk or a sorted T-cell subset (CD4+, CD8+, memory, or dextramer-sorted; not recorded which), taken 15 days after the yellow fever booster vaccination. The DNA of the CDR3 is TGTGCCAGCAGCTTAATGGATTCACCCCTCCACTTT. It specifies CASSLMDSPLHF.